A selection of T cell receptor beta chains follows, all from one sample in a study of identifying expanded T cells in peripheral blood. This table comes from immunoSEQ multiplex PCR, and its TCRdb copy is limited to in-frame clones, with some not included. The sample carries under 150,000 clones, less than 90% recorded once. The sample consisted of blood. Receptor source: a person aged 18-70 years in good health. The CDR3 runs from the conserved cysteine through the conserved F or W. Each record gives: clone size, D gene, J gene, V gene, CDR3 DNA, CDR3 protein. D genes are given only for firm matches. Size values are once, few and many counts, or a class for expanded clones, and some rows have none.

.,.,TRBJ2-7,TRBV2,TGTGCCAGCAGTGGCCCAGGGCCAGCCTCCTACGAGCAGTACTTC,CASSGPGPASYEQYF
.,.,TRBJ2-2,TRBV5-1,TGCGCCAGCAGCTGGTGGGTGAACACCGGGGAGCTGTTTTTT,CASSWWVNTGELFF
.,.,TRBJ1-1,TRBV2,TGTGCCAGCGCTCTGAAGGACACTGAAGCTTTCTTT,CASALKDTEAFF
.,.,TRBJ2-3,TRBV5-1,TGCGCCAGCGATATGGGCATAAAGAGTGGGGATACGCAGTATTTT,CASDMGIKSGDTQYF
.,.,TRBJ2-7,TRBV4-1,TGCGCCAGCAGCCAGAGGGTGAGCGCGGGCTCCTACGAGCAGTACTTC,CASSQRVSAGSYEQYF
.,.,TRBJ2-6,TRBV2,TGTGCCAGCCGAGACTCTGGGGCCAACGTCCTGACTTTC,CASRDSGANVLTF
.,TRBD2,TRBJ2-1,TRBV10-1,TGCGCCAGCAGTGAGTCTAGTAGCGGGAAGGGCAATGAGCAGTTCTTC,CASSESSSGKGNEQFF
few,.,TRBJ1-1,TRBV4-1,TGCGCCAGCAGCCCACCAGGGACCGGAGTTTCAGAAGCTTTCTTT,CASSPPGTGVSEAFF
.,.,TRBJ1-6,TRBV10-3,TGTGCCATCAGGGGTACTAATTCACCCCTCCACTTT,CAIRGTNSPLHF
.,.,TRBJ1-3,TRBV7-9,TGTGCCAGCAGCTTAGACAGGGGAAACACCATATATTTT,CASSLDRGNTIYF
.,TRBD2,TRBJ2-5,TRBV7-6,TGTGCCAGCAGCTTCAGCGGGATCCAAGAGACCCAGTACTTC,CASSFSGIQETQYF
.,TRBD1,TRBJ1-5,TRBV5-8,TGTGCCAGCAGCGATGGACAGGAGCTTAGCAATCAGCCCCAGCATTTT,CASSDGQELSNQPQHF
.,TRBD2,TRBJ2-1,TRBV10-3,TGTGCCATCAGCGAAACTAGCGGGGGGATAAATGAGCAGTTCTTC,CAISETSGGINEQFF
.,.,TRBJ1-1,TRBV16,TGTGCCAGCAGCCGCAACGCCATCTCATCTGAAGCTTTCTTT,CASSRNAISSEAFF
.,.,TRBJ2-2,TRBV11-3,TGTGCCAGCAGCCCCAGGAACACCGGGGAGCTGTTTTTT,CASSPRNTGELFF
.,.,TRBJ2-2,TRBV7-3,TGTGCCAGCAGCTTCTCGAACACCGGGGAGCTGTTTTTT,CASSFSNTGELFF
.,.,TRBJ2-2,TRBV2,TGTGCCAGCAGTACCCAAACGGGTCCGGCGGGCACCGGGGAGCTGTTTTTT,CASSTQTGPAGTGELFF
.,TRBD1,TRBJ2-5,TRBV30,TGTGCCTGGAGTCGATCCAGGACCCCAGGGGGAGAGACCCAGTACTTC,CAWSRSRTPGGETQYF
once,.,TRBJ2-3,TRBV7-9,TGTGCCAGCAGCTTAGTTGGAGATACGCAGTATTTT,CASSLVGDTQYF
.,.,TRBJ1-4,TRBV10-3,TGTGCCTCCGGAGAGGAAAAACTGTTTTTT,CASGEEKLFF
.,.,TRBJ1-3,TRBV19,TGTGCCAGTACCCCGACAGGATCTGGAAACACCATATATTTT,CASTPTGSGNTIYF
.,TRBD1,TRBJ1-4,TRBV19,TGTGCCAGTACCGGACCGGGACAGGATAATGAAAAACTGTTTTTT,CASTGPGQDNEKLFF
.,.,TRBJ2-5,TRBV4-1,TGCGCCAGCAGCCGGCTCCCTGGACAGCAAGAGACCCAGTACTTC,CASSRLPGQQETQYF
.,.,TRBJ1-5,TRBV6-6,TGTGCCAGCAGTTACGAGAATTACCAGCCCCAGCATTTT,CASSYENYQPQHF
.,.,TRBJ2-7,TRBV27,TGTGCCAGCAGACGGACGGACGGTTGGCACGAGCAGTACTTC,CASRRTDGWHEQYF
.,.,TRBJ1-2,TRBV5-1,TGCGCCAGCAGCTTGGAGAGGCTTTATGGCTACACCTTC,CASSLERLYGYTF
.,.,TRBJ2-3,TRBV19,TGTGCCAGTAGGACCTGGAAGTTAAGCACAGATACGCAGTATTTT,CASRTWKLSTDTQYF
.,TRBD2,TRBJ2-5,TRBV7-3,TGTGCCAGCAGCTTACCCCGGGGGGGAGAGACCCAGTACTTC,CASSLPRGGETQYF
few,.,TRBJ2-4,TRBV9,TGTGCCAGCAGCTCAAGGGGGGGTGGTGGAGCCAAAAACATTCAGTACTTC,CASSSRGGGGAKNIQYF
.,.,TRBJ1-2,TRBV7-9,TGTGCCAGCAGCTCCATTGAGGGGGGGCATGGCTACACCTTC,CASSSIEGGHGYTF
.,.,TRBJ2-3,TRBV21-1,TGTGCCAGCAGCATGATAGGAGGGGGCACGTCGACAGATACGCAGTATTTT,CASSMIGGGTSTDTQYF
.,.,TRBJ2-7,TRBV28,TGTGCCAGCAGTCCCCACCCTTTCTACGAGCAGTACTTC,CASSPHPFYEQYF
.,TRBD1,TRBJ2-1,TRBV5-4,TGTGCCAGCAGCTACAAGACGACAGGGAGCAATGAGCAGTTCTTC,CASSYKTTGSNEQFF
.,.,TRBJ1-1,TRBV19,TGTGCCAGTAGTTCAATAGGGGAAAGTATCACTGAAGCTTTCTTT,CASSSIGESITEAFF
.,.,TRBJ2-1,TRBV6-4,TGTGCCAGCAGTGAGGACTACAATGAGCAGTTCTTC,CASSEDYNEQFF
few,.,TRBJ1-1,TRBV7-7,TGTGCCAGCAGCTTAAACAGGAACACTGAAGCTTTCTTT,CASSLNRNTEAFF
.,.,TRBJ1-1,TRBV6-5,TGTGCCAGCAGTAACCGGGACACGCGGGGGGCTTTCTTT,CASSNRDTRGAFF
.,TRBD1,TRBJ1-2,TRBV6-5,TGTGCCAGCAGCCGAGGACAGGGCCTTAACTATGGCTACACCTTC,CASSRGQGLNYGYTF
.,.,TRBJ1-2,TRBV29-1,TGCAGCGTTGATGACAGTAGCGGTAGCTACACCTTC,CSVDDSSGSYTF
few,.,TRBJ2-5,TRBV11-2,TGTGCCAGCAGCCCCACCGCGCGGGAGGGGACAGGGAGGGAGACCCAGTACTTC,CASSPTAREGTGRETQYF
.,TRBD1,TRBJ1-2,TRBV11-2,TGTGCCAGCAGCCCCCGGGACAGAATTTTGTATGGCTACACCTTC,CASSPRDRILYGYTF
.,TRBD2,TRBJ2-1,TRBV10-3,TGTGCCATCGGGGAGGGTCTCTTC,CAIGEGLF
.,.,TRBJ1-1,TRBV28,TGTGCCAGCAGTTTAACATGGAACACTGAAGCTTTCTTT,CASSLTWNTEAFF
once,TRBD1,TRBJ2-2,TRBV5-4,TGTGCCAGCAGCAGTGGGGGACAGGGTTACACCGGGGAGCTGTTTTTT,CASSSGGQGYTGELFF
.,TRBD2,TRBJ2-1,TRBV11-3,TGTGCCAGCAGCCCCGGACTAGCGGGGGGCCACAATGAGCAGTTCTTC,CASSPGLAGGHNEQFF
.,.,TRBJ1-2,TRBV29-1,TGCAGCGTTAGGACAGACTTCTATGGCTACACCTTC,CSVRTDFYGYTF
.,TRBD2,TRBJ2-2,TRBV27,TGTGCCAGCAGTTTCCCTAGCGGGGCCAGGAACACCGGGGAGCTGTTTTTT,CASSFPSGARNTGELFF
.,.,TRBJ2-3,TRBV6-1,TGTGCCAGCAGTGACGGGCAGACGAGCACAGATACGCAGTATTTT,CASSDGQTSTDTQYF
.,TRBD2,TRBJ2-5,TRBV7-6,TGTGCCAGCAGCCCCCCCAGGGGTAGCGGGAGCGGAGAGACCCAGTACTTC,CASSPPRGSGSGETQYF
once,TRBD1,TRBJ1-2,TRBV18,TGTGCCAGCTCATCAGGGACAGGGGACGGCTATGGCTACACCTTC,CASSSGTGDGYGYTF
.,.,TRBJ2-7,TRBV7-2,TGTGCCAGCAGCTACGGACATTTTGGCTACGAGCAGTACTTC,CASSYGHFGYEQYF
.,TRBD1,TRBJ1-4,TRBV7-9,TGTGCCAGCAGCACAGACAGGGCCCGTCCGACTTTT,CASSTDRARPTF
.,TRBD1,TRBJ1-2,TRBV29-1,TGCAGCGTTGCAGGGACAGGGACAGGTGGCTACACCTTC,CSVAGTGTGGYTF
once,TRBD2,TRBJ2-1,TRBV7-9,TGTGCCAGCAGCTTGTTCCTAGCGGGAGAACAGGAGCAGTTCTTC,CASSLFLAGEQEQFF
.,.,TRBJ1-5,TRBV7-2,TGTGCCAGCAGTCAAGGAGGCAATCAGCCCCAGCATTTT,CASSQGGNQPQHF
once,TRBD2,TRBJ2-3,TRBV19,TGTGCCAGTAGTATGACTAGCGGGAGAGATACGCAGTATTTT,CASSMTSGRDTQYF